The 18 T cell receptor beta chains reported below all come from one sample, sequenced in a study of shared clonotypes between healthy human individuals. CD45RO-negative, CCR7-positively selected cells formed the naive CD8 fraction, excluding terminally differentiated effector memory CD45RA+ cells. Method: immunoSEQ multiplex PCR; TCRdb's copy keeps in-frame clones and lacks some. Altogether some 2.1 million clones are present, just over 90% being singletons, with the ten largest covering approximately 1.6%. Sequencing was performed on naive CD8+ T cells from PBMCs. The receptors were gathered from a man between 18 and 29 years old in good health. Some clones in this sample may be carry-over from other donors' samples.

The chain employs TRBV7-9 and TRBJ2-5; D ambiguous. V dropped 0 bases and J dropped 4 bases, with 15 bases sitting between them. The germline CDR1 and CDR2 sequences are SEHNR and FQNEAQ (reference sequence). The CDR3 runs to 16 residues. DNA of the CDR3: TGTGCCAGCAGCTTAGCCCCCACCGGCTCCGGAGAGACCCAGTACTTC. Translating gives CASSLAPTGSGETQYF. The variable domain in full, with the rest retrieved from reference TRBV7-9 and TRBJ2-5, is DTGVSQNPRHKITKRGQNVTFRCDPISEHNRLYWYRQTLGQGPEFLTYFQNEAQLEKSRLLSDRFSAERPKGSFSTLEIQRTEQGDSAMYLCASSLAPTGSGETQYFGPGTRLLVL.

The V and J genes are TRBV5-6 and TRBJ1-1; the D is unclear. The CDR3 runs to 13 residues. The V gene lost 5 bases and the J gene lost 1 base, with 9 bases spanning the gap. Germline V gives CDR1 SGHDT, CDR2 YYEEEE. The CDR3 is CASSYQGNTEAFF. The CDR3 DNA reads TGTGCCAGCAGTTACCAAGGGAACACTGAAGCTTTCTTT.

The chain employs TRBV11-2 and TRBJ2-7, with D hard to call. V was pared by 2 bases and J by 5 bases, with 19 bases between. The CDR3 is 16 amino acids. Looked up from germline, CDR1 is SGHAT and CDR2 is FQNNGV. CDR3 sequence: CASSLRFVKGPDEQYF. In DNA, the CDR3 is TGTGCCAGCAGCTTAAGATTCGTAAAGGGCCCCGACGAGCAGTACTTC. The complete variable domain, with remaining parts taken from reference TRBV11-2 and TRBJ2-7, reads EAGVAQSPRYKIIEKRQSVAFWCNPISGHATLYWYQQILGQGPKLLIQFQNNGVVDDSQLPKDRFSAERLKGVDSTLKIQPAKLEDSAVYLCASSLRFVKGPDEQYFGPGTRLTVT.

The V gene is TRBV7-9, the J gene TRBJ2-7; D might be TRBD2 (6 bases). CDR1 SEHNR and CDR2 FQNEAQ come from the germline V gene (reference sequence). The CDR3 totals 16 residues. V dropped 5 bases and J dropped 4 bases, with 21 bases sitting between them. The CDR3 here is CASSPPVTRGRYEQYF. The CDR3 coding sequence is TGTGCCAGCAGCCCCCCTGTGACTAGAGGCCGGTACGAGCAGTACTTC.

The chain is built from TRBV9 and TRBJ2-2; D is unresolved. With 2 bases removed from V and 5 bases from J, the gap between germline ends came to 10 bases. The length of the CDR3 is 14 residues. Germline loops: CDR1 SGDLS, CDR2 YYNGEE. CDR3 residues: CASSVGKFTGELFF. In DNA, the CDR3 is TGTGCCAGCAGCGTTGGAAAATTTACCGGGGAGCTGTTTTTT.

V usage is TRBV30 and J usage is TRBJ2-2; TRBD1 is a possible D gene (5 bases). CDR1 is GTSNPN, CDR2 SVGIG, per germline (reference sequence). Deletions cut 3 bases from V and 6 bases from J, with 11 bases between. The CDR3 is made up of 13 amino acids. The CDR3 DNA reads TGTGCCTGGAGCGTAAGGGGCGCCGGGGAGCTGTTTTTT. Its translation: CAWSVRGAGELFF.

The J gene is TRBJ2-5, the V gene TRBV6-1, with 7 bases fitting TRBD2. Germline lookup yields CDR1 MNHNS and CDR2 SASEGT. The V gene end was trimmed by 0 bases and the J gene end by 4 bases; junction bases not matched to a gene: 8. The length of the CDR3 is 16 residues. The CDR3 DNA reads as TGTGCCAGCAGTGAAGCCCTTTGGCGGGAGACAGAGACCCAGTACTTC. Amino acids: CASSEALWRETETQYF.

V is TRBV9 and J is TRBJ2-1, with D maybe TRBD2 (5 bases). Per germline, CDR1 SGDLS and CDR2 YYNGEE. This CDR3 contains 12 residues. Trimming removed 4 bases at V and 12 bases at J, with 14 bases between. The CDR3 DNA reads as TGTGCCAGCAGCCCTAGAAGCGGTCGGCAGTTCTTC. As protein: CASSPRSGRQFF.

A single count supports this clone. This chain connects TRBV20-1 to TRBJ2-5; D gene unclear. The assigned J gene may be wrong: the sequence end matches TRBJ2-7 better. Per the germline V gene, CDR1 is DFQATT and CDR2 is SNEGSKA (reference sequence). The CDR3 covers 11 residues. In DNA form, the CDR3 reads TGCAGTGCTCCTGGCTTCTACGAGCAGTACTTC. This sequence encodes CSAPGFYEQYF.

This clone has just a few counts. This rearrangement joins TRBV19 to TRBJ1-5, with D perhaps matching TRBD1 (5 bases). Trimming pared 11 bases from V and 14 bases from J, leaving 19 bases between. The germline V gene has CDR1 LNHDA and CDR2 SQIVND (reference sequence). The length of the CDR3 is 11 residues. CDR3 in amino acids: CASSNGAIEHF. CDR3 coding DNA: TGTGCCTCCTCAAACGGGGCCATCGAGCATTTT.

The rearrangement joins TRBV27 to TRBJ1-1; possibly TRBD1 for D (5 bases). Germline CDR1 reads MNHEY; CDR2 reads SMNVEV (reference sequence). Trimming stripped 2 bases from V and 4 bases from J, with 11 bases between. This CDR3 region has 14 residues. The CDR3 DNA reads as TGTGCCAGCAGTTTAATTTGGAGGGGCACTGAAGCTTTCTTT. Translating gives CASSLIWRGTEAFF.

This chain joins TRBV5-4 and TRBJ2-7, with D tentatively TRBD2 (6 bases). The ends were cut back, 1 base at V and 3 bases at J, with 11 bases in the middle. The length of the CDR3 is 14 residues. CDR1 and CDR2 (germline): SGHNT, YYREEE (reference sequence). CDR3 protein: CASSLYSGNYEQYF. In nucleotides, the CDR3 is TGTGCCAGCAGCTTGTATAGCGGAAACTACGAGCAGTACTTC.

The gene calls are TRBV4-2 and TRBJ2-7; 7 positions match TRBD1. V dropped 0 bases and J dropped 3; count of bases not matched to a gene: 11. The CDR3 loop spans 17 amino acids. Germline V CDR1 and CDR2: LGHNA, YNFKEQ. The CDR3 loop is CASSQEGPGQVIYEQYF. Here the CDR3 DNA reads TGTGCCAGCAGCCAAGAAGGGCCCGGACAGGTAATCTACGAGCAGTACTTC.

The chain joins TRBV28 to TRBJ2-6; D tentatively reads TRBD1 or TRBD2 (6 bases each). CDR1 MDHEN and CDR2 SYDVKM come from the germline V gene. This CDR3 region has 15 residues. V was pared by 3 bases and J by 4 bases, with 10 bases between. The CDR3 nucleotides are TGTGCCAGCAGTTTTGGAGGGACAGGGGCCAACGTCCTGACTTTC. It codes for CASSFGGTGANVLTF.

This sequence joins TRBV9 and TRBJ2-7; D assignment may be TRBD1 or TRBD2 (5 bases each). Germline V gene sequence: CDR1 SGDLS, CDR2 YYNGEE. The CDR3 covers 13 residues. Between the trimmed V and J ends, which lost 3 bases and 3 bases, there was a span of 10 bases. CDR3 DNA sequence: TGTGCCAGCAGCGGAGGGGTTCGCTACGAGCAGTACTTC. Translating it yields CASSGGVRYEQYF. Variable domain in full (rest from reference TRBV9 and TRBJ2-7): DSGVTQTPKHLITATGQRVTLRCSPRSGDLSVYWYQQSLDQGLQFLIQYYNGEERAKGNILERFSAQQFPDLHSELNLSSLELGDSALYFCASSGGVRYEQYFGPGTRLTVT.

The chain couples TRBV7-6 to TRBJ2-1, with TRBD2 identical over 8 bases. CDR1 is SGHVS and CDR2 is FNYEAQ in the germline V gene. The junction had 11 bases not matched to a gene; V was cut back by 5 bases and J by 5 bases. CDR3 length: 16 residues. CDR3 loop: CASSRRIAGLDNEQFF. The CDR3 DNA reads as TGTGCCAGCAGCCGGAGGATAGCGGGACTTGACAATGAGCAGTTCTTC.

The gene calls are TRBV27 and TRBJ2-2; perhaps TRBD1 as D (5 bases). The germline CDR1 and CDR2 sequences are MNHEY and SMNVEV (reference sequence). Trimming removed 1 base from V and 6 bases from J, with 15 bases in between. The CDR3 length is 16 residues. CDR3 in amino acids: CASSLWGRAVSGELFF. The CDR3 nucleotides read TGTGCCAGCAGTTTATGGGGCAGGGCAGTGTCCGGGGAGCTGTTTTTT.

The genes are TRBV2 and TRBJ2-2; D ambiguous. CDR3 length equals 13 residues. Germline V gives CDR1 SNHLY, CDR2 FYNNEI. V lost 3 bases and J 5 bases, leaving 7 bases between the germline ends. DNA for the CDR3: TGTGCCAGCAGTGATATAGGTACCGGGGAGCTGTTTTTT. This codes for CASSDIGTGELFF.